The 17 T cell receptor beta chains listed next were all sequenced from one sample in a study of Graves' ophthalmopathy and Graves' hyperthyroidism. Beta-chain TCR CDR3 regions were amplified from RNA transcripts. HTBI primers were employed in first-round RT-PCR, then a second-round multiplex PCR followed. MiXCR was run by TCRdb on the multiplex PCR reads, yielding one entry per CDR3 protein. This sample yields hundreds of thousands of distinct CDR3 sequences, of which around 42% are seen a single time; more than 45% belongs to the top ten. The specimen was peripheral blood. The receptor source for this set is an adult man with Graves' ophthalmopathy.

This clonotype was seen a handful of times. The rearrangement uses TRBV10-3 and TRBJ2-7; tentative D call: TRBD1 (6 bases). Trimming pared 4 bases from V and 7 bases from J, leaving 11 bases between. This CDR3 has 12 amino acids. Per the germline V gene, CDR1 is ENHRY and CDR2 is SYGVKD. CDR3 sequence reads: CAISGGGEEQYF. Written as DNA, the CDR3 is TGTGCCATCAGTGGAGGGGGAGAAGAGCAGTACTTC.

The V and J genes are TRBV7-9 and TRBJ2-7; TRBD2 matches 8 bases. The V gene end was trimmed by 3 bases and the J gene end by 0 bases; junction bases not matched to a gene: 4. The CDR3 has 15 amino acids. Germline assignment: CDR1 SEHNR and CDR2 FQNEAQ (reference sequence). The DNA for the CDR3 is TGTGCCAGCAGCTTGAGGAGCGGGGGCTCCTACGAGCAGTACTTC. Translated: CASSLRSGGSYEQYF.

The CDR3 DNA reads TGTGCCAGCAGCTCCCCTCCGGGGGTGATATCCTACGAGCAGTACTTC. Protein: CASSSPPGVISYEQYF. The chain recombines TRBV11-2 with TRBJ2-7; possibly TRBD2 for D (6 bases). CDR3 length: 16 amino acids. Trimming shortened V by 4 bases and J by 1 base, and 17 bases separated the two germline ends. Germline V gene data show CDR1 as SGHAT and CDR2 as FQNNGV.

V and J are TRBV14 and TRBJ1-2; 7 nucleotides line up with TRBD1. The CDR3 covers 14 residues. V shed 1 base, J shed 2 bases, and the junction held 1 base outside the gene matches. The germline V gene has CDR1 SGHDN and CDR2 FVKESK. The chain's CDR3 is CASSQAGQNYGYTF. In nucleotides, the CDR3 is TGTGCCAGCAGCCAAGCGGGACAGAACTATGGCTACACCTTC.

This clonotype came up once. The rearrangement joins TRBV15 to TRBJ1-4, with a possible D match to TRBD1 (5 bases). The CDR3 is 15 residues long. Germline-derived CDR1 and CDR2 are LNHNV and YYDKDF (reference sequence). V dropped 5 bases and J dropped 7 bases, with 17 bases sitting between them. This chain's CDR3 is CATSQGWGSSEKLFF. DNA for the CDR3: TGTGCCACCAGCCAAGGATGGGGGTCGAGTGAAAAACTGTTTTTT.

This clonotype was observed many times. The V gene is TRBV7-3, the J gene TRBJ2-5, with D perhaps matching TRBD1 (5 bases). V was clipped by 5 bases and J by 5 bases, with 12 bases between them. Germline CDR1 and CDR2: SGHTA and FQGTGA. The CDR3 spans 13 residues. The DNA for the CDR3 is TGTGCCAGCAGCCTTCGTAGGGGCGAGACCCAGTACTTC. This gives the protein CASSLRRGETQYF.

The chain carries TRBV10-3 and TRBJ2-2; perhaps TRBD1 as D (6 bases). Trimming removed 2 bases at V and 3 bases at J, with 13 bases between. This CDR3 contains 16 residues. Germline V gene sequence: CDR1 ENHRY, CDR2 SYGVKD. CDR3: CAISESFRGYTGELFF. The CDR3 nucleotides are TGTGCCATCAGTGAGAGTTTCAGGGGATACACCGGGGAGCTGTTTTTT.

This clonotype was found a few times. This chain uses TRBV6-6 with TRBJ2-2; TRBD2 agrees at 8 bases. After removal of 2 bases from V and 4 bases from J, the junction contained 9 bases not matched to a gene. CDR1 is MNHNY, CDR2 SVGAGI, per germline (reference sequence). The CDR3 is made up of 17 amino acids. The CDR3 sequence is CASSYGRLAMSTGELFF. In DNA, the CDR3 is TGTGCCAGCAGTTACGGGAGACTAGCGATGAGCACCGGGGAGCTGTTTTTT.

The chain joins TRBV28 to TRBJ1-1; D perhaps matches TRBD1 (5 bases). CDR1 is MDHEN, CDR2 SYDVKM, per germline. Trimming cost V 1 base and J 3 bases, with 18 bases left between them. The CDR3 contains 17 residues. CDR3 bases: TGTGCCAGCAGTTTATCGGGACCTTCCTCGGAGCACACTGAAGCTTTCTTT. It encodes CASSLSGPSSEHTEAFF.

The chain joins TRBV20-1 to TRBJ1-4, with D hard to call. Germline V gene lookup returns CDR1 DFQATT and CDR2 SNEGSKA (reference sequence). The germline V and J ends were trimmed by 0 bases and 6 bases, with 14 bases remaining between them. The CDR3 covers 15 residues. CDR3 residues: CSARDHWSADEKLFF. In nucleotides, the CDR3 is TGCAGTGCTAGAGATCATTGGTCGGCTGATGAAAAACTGTTTTTT.

The chain has TRBV6-1 and TRBJ1-2; D is ambiguous. The CDR3 runs 13 residues. Per the germline V gene, CDR1 is MNHNS and CDR2 is SASEGT. V dropped 2 bases and J dropped 0 bases, with 4 bases sitting between them. The CDR3 DNA follows: TGTGCCAGCAGTGAATCTTCTAACTATGGCTACACCTTC. Protein product: CASSESSNYGYTF.

V usage is TRBV29-1 and J usage is TRBJ1-1; D is possibly TRBD1 (6 bases). Germline assignment: CDR1 SQVTM and CDR2 ANQGSEA. The CDR3 has 14 amino acids. V shed 6 bases and J shed 10 bases, with 24 bases lying between them. In DNA form, the CDR3 reads TGCAGCGTGAAGCAGAGACAGGCCCTTGCGGGAGCTTTCTTT. Its protein is CSVKQRQALAGAFF.

The table lists this clonotype with many counts. The chain recombines TRBV24-1 with TRBJ2-2; D call uncertain. V was shortened by 2 bases and J by 3 bases, with 9 bases between the two germline ends. The CDR3 covers 15 residues. The germline V gene has CDR1 KGHDR and CDR2 SFDVKD. The CDR3, as DNA: TGTGCCACCAGTGATTGGCAGGCGGACACCGGGGAGCTGTTTTTT. As protein: CATSDWQADTGELFF.

The genes are TRBV28 and TRBJ1-3; 7 nucleotides match TRBD1. V shed 5 bases, J shed 0 bases, and the junction held 4 bases outside the gene matches. The CDR3 is 15 amino acids. Per the germline V gene, CDR1 is MDHEN and CDR2 is SYDVKM. CDR3 nucleotide sequence: TGTGCCAGCAGTGGGGCAGGGGGCTCTGGAAACACCATATATTTT. Translation: CASSGAGGSGNTIYF.

There are a few counts of this clonotype. The chain recombines TRBV28 with TRBJ1-2, with TRBD1 matching over 7 bases. After removal of 7 bases from V and 6 bases from J, the junction contained 8 bases not matched to a gene. The CDR3 is 13 amino acids. Germline V gene lookup returns CDR1 MDHEN and CDR2 SYDVKM. DNA for the CDR3: TGTGCCAGCACGGACAGGAGGTCCGATGGCTACACCTTC. Protein product: CASTDRRSDGYTF.

This sequence joins TRBV29-1 and TRBJ2-7; TRBD1 matches 9 bases. CDR1 is SQVTM, CDR2 ANQGSEA, per germline. The V and J ends lost 3 bases and 2 bases, in that order; junction bases with no gene match: 8. This CDR3 is 15 amino acids long. The CDR3 DNA sequence: TGCAGCGTTGATGGAGGACAGGGGCGACCCTACGAGCAGTACTTC. As protein: CSVDGGQGRPYEQYF.

There are a few counts of this clonotype. The rearrangement uses TRBV29-1 and TRBJ1-2; tentative D call: TRBD1 (6 bases). This CDR3 spans 12 amino acids. Trimming pared 7 bases from V and 5 bases from J, leaving 14 bases between. The germline CDR1 and CDR2 sequences are SQVTM and ANQGSEA. CDR3 region: CSALKGGYGYTF. In DNA form, the CDR3 reads TGCAGCGCCCTAAAGGGGGGTTATGGCTACACCTTC.